This entry lists 29 T cell receptor beta chains sequenced from one sample in a study of cytomegalovirus exposure and HLA in healthy donors. PCR amplification relied on 60 Vbeta primers (plus 13 Jbeta primers). The data were produced by immunoSEQ multiplex PCR, yet TCRdb's version contains in-frame clones alone and is incomplete. The table records around 120,000 clones, about 80% of them present only once. What was sequenced was PBMCs. Receptors were obtained from a woman in her 40s in good health and CMV-seropositive.

This clone was recorded a few times. V usage is TRBV5-1 and J usage is TRBJ2-5; the match to TRBD1 covers 11 bases. Germline CDR1 is SGHRS and CDR2 is YFSETQ. V was clipped by 4 bases and J by 5 bases; unmatched bases: 10. The CDR3 is 16 amino acids. As DNA, the CDR3 is TGCGCCAGCAGCGTAATCGCCGGACAGGGGGCCGAGACCCAGTACTTC. Translation gives CASSVIAGQGAETQYF.

The rearrangement uses TRBV20-1 and TRBJ2-1; no reliable D call. Deletions cut 6 bases from V and 8 bases from J, with 8 bases between. There are 10 residues in the CDR3. Germline values: CDR1 DFQATT, CDR2 SNEGSKA (reference sequence). CDR3 coding DNA: TGCAGTGCCGACCGGGATGAGCAGTTCTTC. This gives the protein CSADRDEQFF.

This chain links TRBV6-1 with TRBJ1-1; 8 bases agree with TRBD1. The CDR3 extends over 15 amino acids. J gave up 6 bases and V 4 bases, and 10 bases lay outside the gene matches. The germline CDR1 and CDR2 sequences are MNHNS and SASEGT. The CDR3 sequence is CASSVQTGGGPEAFF. The CDR3 DNA reads as TGTGCCAGCAGTGTACAAACAGGGGGAGGACCTGAAGCTTTCTTT.

This clone was picked up a small number of times. The V and J genes are TRBV7-6 and TRBJ2-1; 10 bases line up with TRBD1. CDR3 length equals 14 residues. Germline assignment: CDR1 SGHVS and CDR2 FNYEAQ. V lost 5 bases and J lost 9; bases outside the gene matches: 7. CDR3 DNA: TGTGCCAGCAGCCATACGGACAGGGGGATTGAGCAGTTCTTC. It yields the protein CASSHTDRGIEQFF.

V and J are TRBV5-1 and TRBJ2-3; TRBD2 aligns across 14 bases. This CDR3 comprises 17 residues. The J segment lost 6 bases and the V segment lost 4 bases, leaving 10 bases of the junction unmatched. Germline V lookup: CDR1 SGHRS, CDR2 YFSETQ. The CDR3 DNA sequence: TGCGCCAGCAGCCCTACGACTAGCGGGAGGGCCCCTGATACGCAGTATTTT. Translation gives CASSPTTSGRAPDTQYF.

In its sample, this clone was seen once. The chain joins TRBV25-1 to TRBJ2-3; the match to TRBD1 covers 8 bases. There are 15 residues in the CDR3. In germline, CDR1 is MGHDK, CDR2 SYGVNS. V lost 3 bases and J lost 6; bases outside the gene matches: 8. Here the CDR3 reads CASSDGTGGSDTQYF. DNA for the CDR3: TGTGCCAGCAGTGATGGGACAGGCGGTAGTGATACGCAGTATTTT.

The V and J genes are TRBV7-8 and TRBJ1-4; possible D gene TRBD1, 6 bases. CDR1 is SGHVS, CDR2 FQNEAQ, per germline. Trimming left V 5 bases short and J 5 bases short, with 15 bases between. There are 15 residues in the CDR3. CDR3 region: CASSRNRDRNEKLFF. The DNA of the CDR3 is TGTGCCAGCAGCAGGAACAGGGACCGGAATGAAAAACTGTTTTTT.

The rearrangement uses TRBV2 and TRBJ1-5; D is uncertain. The V end was cut by 4 bases, the J end by 4 bases, with 14 bases between. Looked up from germline, CDR1 is SNHLY and CDR2 is FYNNEI. The CDR3 runs 15 residues. The CDR3 sequence is CASSAQSSLNQPQHF. CDR3 bases: TGTGCCAGCAGTGCTCAGTCCTCCTTAAATCAGCCCCAGCATTTT.

This rearrangement joins TRBV2 to TRBJ2-4; TRBD1 is a possible D gene (6 bases). CDR1 is SNHLY, CDR2 FYNNEI, per germline. The ends were cut back, 3 bases at V and 0 bases at J, with 9 bases in the middle. This CDR3 region has 15 residues. The CDR3 DNA sequence: TGTGCCAGCAGTGATCAGGGGATAGCCAAAAACATTCAGTACTTC. It is translated as CASSDQGIAKNIQYF.

The rearrangement uses TRBV7-2 and TRBJ1-5, with D tentatively TRBD1 (6 bases). CDR3 length equals 15 residues. V shed 5 bases and J shed 0 bases, with 11 bases lying between them. Germline loops: CDR1 SGHTA, CDR2 FQGNSA. The CDR3 here is CASSPQGHSNQPQHF. The CDR3 DNA reads as TGTGCCAGCAGCCCGCAGGGACATAGCAATCAGCCCCAGCATTTT.

The rearrangement links TRBV6-6 to TRBJ2-3; TRBD2 matches at 10 bases. The V gene's germline CDR1 is MNHNY and CDR2 SVGAGI (reference sequence). V lost 5 bases, J lost 3 bases, and 8 bases stayed unmatched. This CDR3 spans 16 amino acids. CDR3 nucleotides: TGTGCCAGCAGTCCAACCATACTAGCGGGGACAGATACGCAGTATTTT. Translation: CASSPTILAGTDTQYF.

J is TRBJ2-7 and V is TRBV19; TRBD2 aligns across 13 bases. The germline V gene has CDR1 LNHDA and CDR2 SQIVND (reference sequence). The V gene end was trimmed by 6 bases and the J gene end by 3 bases; junction bases not matched to a gene: 2. This CDR3 spans 14 amino acids. CDR3 coding DNA: TGTGCCAGTAGCCGGACTAGCGGGAGCTACGAGCAGTACTTC. Protein product: CASSRTSGSYEQYF. Using reference TRBV19 and TRBJ2-7 for the parts outside the CDR3, the full variable domain is DGGITQSPKYLFRKEGQNVTLSCEQNLNHDAMYWYRQDPGQGLRLIYYSQIVNDFQKGDIAEGYSVSREKKESFPLTVTSAQKNPTAFYLCASSRTSGSYEQYFGPGTRLTVT.

This clone occurred a few times. The chain links TRBV11-3 to TRBJ2-7; 11 positions agree with TRBD2. The CDR3 consists of 13 residues. V lost 2 bases to trimming and J lost 7 bases; unmatched junction nucleotides: 1. The germline CDR1 and CDR2 sequences are SGHNT and YENEEA. CDR3 bases: TGTGCCAGCAGCTTAAGGACTAGCGGGGAGCAGTACTTC. As protein: CASSLRTSGEQYF. The entire variable domain, with the rest obtained from reference TRBV11-3 and TRBJ2-7, is as follows: EAGVVQSPRYKIIEKKQPVAFWCNPISGHNTLYWYLQNLGQGPELLIRYENEEAVDDSQLPKDRFSAERLKGVDSTLKIQPAELGDSAVYLCASSLRTSGEQYFGPGTRLTVT.

The genes are TRBV7-9 and TRBJ2-4, with 10 bases lining up with TRBD2. Losses at the gene ends were 5 bases for V and 3 bases for J; bases not matched to a gene: 13. The V gene's germline CDR1 is SEHNR and CDR2 FQNEAQ (reference sequence). This CDR3 spans 18 amino acids. Here the CDR3 DNA reads TGTGCCAGCAGCCCTAGCGGGGGTAGGGACGAAGGCAAAAACATTCAGTACTTC. This translates into CASSPSGGRDEGKNIQYF.

This chain joins TRBV11-1 and TRBJ2-7; 7 positions agree with TRBD1. The V and J ends lost 5 bases and 2 bases, in that order; junction bases with no gene match: 9. CDR1 and CDR2 (germline): SGHAT, FQDESV (reference sequence). The CDR3 is made up of 15 amino acids. CDR3 amino acids: CASSPRWGQPYEQYF. CDR3 bases: TGTGCCAGCAGCCCAAGGTGGGGACAGCCCTACGAGCAGTACTTC.

The chain combines TRBV29-1 with TRBJ2-7, with 8 bases identical to TRBD1. The junction had 4 bases not matched to a gene; V was cut back by 1 base and J by 5 bases. Germline lookup yields CDR1 SQVTM and CDR2 ANQGSEA. CDR3 size: 13 residues. The CDR3 is CSVEGAGGHEQYF. The CDR3 nucleotides read TGCAGCGTTGAAGGCGCAGGGGGCCACGAGCAGTACTTC.

The V gene is TRBV19, the J gene TRBJ2-3, with D perhaps TRBD1 (6 bases). Trimming removed 5 bases at V and 0 bases at J, with 12 bases between. The germline V gene encodes CDR1 LNHDA and CDR2 SQIVND (reference sequence). This CDR3 comprises 15 residues. The CDR3 bases are TGTGCCAGTAGTGTACAGGGAACTAGCACAGATACGCAGTATTTT. It translates to CASSVQGTSTDTQYF.

The V gene is TRBV18, the J gene TRBJ2-1; possible D gene TRBD2, 6 bases. Trimming left V 8 bases short and J 2 bases short, with 13 bases between. Per germline, CDR1 KGHSH and CDR2 LQKENI. There are 14 residues in the CDR3. The CDR3, as DNA: TGTGCCAGCATCTTCGGGGAGGCCTACAATGAGCAGTTCTTC. Amino acids: CASIFGEAYNEQFF.

With respect to this clone: The identical CDR3 is also encoded by other nucleotide sequences in the sample. The chain combines TRBV4-2 with TRBJ2-3; maybe TRBD2 (6 bases). The CDR3 length is 15 residues. The ends were cut back, 0 bases at V and 4 bases at J, with 11 bases in the middle. Germline loops: CDR1 LGHNA, CDR2 YNFKEQ. The CDR3 nucleotides read TGTGCCAGCAGCCAAGAGGCGATAGCGGCAGATACGCAGTATTTT. Translation: CASSQEAIAADTQYF.

The chain employs TRBV4-1 and TRBJ2-7; tentative D call: TRBD2 (5 bases). V lost 1 base, J lost 6 bases, and 7 bases lay in between. The CDR3 has 12 amino acids. Germline loops: CDR1 MGHRA, CDR2 YSYEKL. CDR3 in amino acids: CASSQVGAEQYF. The DNA for the CDR3 is TGCGCCAGCAGCCAAGTGGGAGCCGAGCAGTACTTC.

There are a few counts of this clone. V and J are TRBV25-1 and TRBJ2-3, with D perhaps TRBD2 (6 bases). The germline gives CDR1 MGHDK, CDR2 SYGVNS. V dropped 3 bases and J dropped 4 bases, with 11 bases sitting between them. The CDR3 runs 14 residues. The CDR3, as DNA: TGTGCCAGCAGTGACCCAGGAGGGCCAGATACGCAGTATTTT. Its translation is CASSDPGGPDTQYF.

Comments on this clone: This may stem from a read error, because a much larger clone lies one nucleotide away. The chain is built from TRBV6-1 and TRBJ2-1; TRBD2 aligns across 10 bases. Germline CDR1 and CDR2: MNHNS and SASEGT. The CDR3 consists of 15 residues. The trim removed 2 bases at V and 3 bases at J, leaving 1 base unmatched. The CDR3 nucleotides are TGTGCCAGCAGTGAACAGCGGGGGGGCTACAATGAGCAGTTCTTC. It codes for CASSEQRGGYNEQFF.

The chain links TRBV7-2 to TRBJ2-3; D gene unclear. V was cut by 5 bases and J by 4 bases, with 10 bases left in between. The CDR3 is 13 amino acids. Germline V gives CDR1 SGHTA, CDR2 FQGNSA. CDR3 bases: TGTGCCAGCAGCCTCGCAAGCTCAGATACGCAGTATTTT. Amino acid sequence: CASSLASSDTQYF. Supplemented by reference TRBV7-2 and TRBJ2-3, the full variable domain reads GAGVSQSPSNKVTEKGKDVELRCDPISGHTALYWYRQSLGQGLEFLIYFQGNSAPDKSGLPSDRFSAERTGGSVSTLTIQRTQQEDSAVYLCASSLASSDTQYFGPGTRLTVL.

This clone was counted a few times. This rearrangement joins TRBV7-6 to TRBJ1-6, with TRBD1 identical over 7 bases. CDR3 length: 15 residues. Germline CDR1 SGHVS, CDR2 FNYEAQ. Trimming took 3 bases from V and 5 from J; bases not matched to a gene: 4. The CDR3 loop reads CASSLGTADNSPLHF. CDR3 in DNA: TGTGCCAGCAGCTTGGGGACAGCGGATAATTCACCCCTCCACTTT.

Here the CDR3 DNA reads TGTGCCAGCAGCTACAGACAGAGAAACACTGAAGCTTTCTTT. Its translation is CASSYRQRNTEAFF. The V gene is TRBV5-4, the J gene TRBJ1-1; possibly TRBD1 for D (5 bases). Germline CDR1 reads SGHNT; CDR2 reads YYREEE (reference sequence). V was cut by 3 bases and J by 2 bases, with 11 bases left in between. The CDR3 has 14 residues.

The chain links TRBV5-1 to TRBJ1-1; 7 bases are a match to TRBD1. The CDR3 loop spans 15 amino acids. Unmatched junction bases numbered 9, after V lost 4 bases and J lost 3 bases. Germline V gene sequence: CDR1 SGHRS, CDR2 YFSETQ. The CDR3 nucleotides are TGCGCCAGCAGCCCCGGAGGGGGCGTCGACACTGAAGCTTTCTTT. Its translation is CASSPGGGVDTEAFF. The variable domain in full, with the rest retrieved from reference TRBV5-1 and TRBJ1-1, is KAGVTQTPRYLIKTRGQQVTLSCSPISGHRSVSWYQQTPGQGLQFLFEYFSETQRNKGNFPGRFSGRQFSNSRSEMNVSTLELGDSALYLCASSPGGGVDTEAFFGQGTRLTVV.

This clone was counted a few times. The CDR3 DNA sequence: TGTGCCAGCAGTGGGTTAAGAGGGAACACTGAAGCTTTCTTT. Residues: CASSGLRGNTEAFF. The V gene is TRBV2, the J gene TRBJ1-1; no definite D call. This CDR3 has 14 residues. Germline loops: CDR1 SNHLY, CDR2 FYNNEI. V was pared by 4 bases and J by 1 base, with 10 bases between.

This clone was counted a single time. The chain employs TRBV5-1 and TRBJ2-7; TRBD1 agrees at 7 bases. Germline V CDR1 and CDR2: SGHRS, YFSETQ. J was trimmed by 3 bases and V by 4 bases; bases with no gene match: 7. CDR3 size: 14 residues. The CDR3 loop is CASSPGTDLYEQYF. In nucleotides, the CDR3 is TGCGCCAGCAGCCCCGGGACAGACCTCTACGAGCAGTACTTC.

This sequence joins TRBV13 and TRBJ1-6; TRBD1 matches at 8 bases. CDR3 size: 15 residues. The junction had 4 bases not matched to a gene; V was cut back by 5 bases and J by 4 bases. Germline V gene lookup returns CDR1 PRHDT and CDR2 FYEKMQ (reference sequence). CDR3: CASSLQGAYNSPLHF. In DNA form, the CDR3 reads TGTGCCAGCAGCCTGCAGGGGGCATATAATTCACCCCTCCACTTT.